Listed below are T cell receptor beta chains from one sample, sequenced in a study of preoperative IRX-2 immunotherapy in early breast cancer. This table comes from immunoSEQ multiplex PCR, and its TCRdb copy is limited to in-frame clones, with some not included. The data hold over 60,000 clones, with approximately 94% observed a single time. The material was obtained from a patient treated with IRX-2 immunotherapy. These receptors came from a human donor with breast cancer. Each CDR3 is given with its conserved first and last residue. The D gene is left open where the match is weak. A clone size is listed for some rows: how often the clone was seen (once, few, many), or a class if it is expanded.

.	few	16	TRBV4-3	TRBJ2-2	TGCGCCAGCAGCCAAGTAGGGGCGTCGAACACCGGGGAGCTGTTTTTT	CASSQVGASNTGELFF
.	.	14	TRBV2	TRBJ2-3	TGTGCCAGCCAATTCAGGGAAGAAACAGATACGCAGTATTTT	CASQFREETDTQYF
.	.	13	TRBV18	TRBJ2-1	TGTGCCAGCTCACCACCGAACGGTAATGAGCAGTTCTTC	CASSPPNGNEQFF
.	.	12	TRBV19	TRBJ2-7	TGTGCCAGTTCCGGAGGGCCCTACGAGCAGTACTTC	CASSGGPYEQYF
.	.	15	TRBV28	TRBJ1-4	TGTGCCAGCAGTTTACAGGGTCGCCCCAATGAAAAACTGTTTTTT	CASSLQGRPNEKLFF
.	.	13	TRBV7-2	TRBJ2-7	TGTGCCAGCAGCAATCGGGGCAACTACGAGCAGTACTTC	CASSNRGNYEQYF
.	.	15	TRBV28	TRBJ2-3	TGTGCCAGCAGTTTGGGGCAGGGTGGGGTAGATACGCAGTATTTT	CASSLGQGGVDTQYF
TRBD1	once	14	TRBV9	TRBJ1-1	TGTGCCAGCAGCGCACAGGGGTTTGGGACTGAAGCTTTCTTT	CASSAQGFGTEAFF
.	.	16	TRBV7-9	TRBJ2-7	TGTGCCAGCAGCTTAGTATATTGGCAGAACTCCTACGAGCAGTACTTC	CASSLVYWQNSYEQYF
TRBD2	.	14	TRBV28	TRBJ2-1	TGTGCCAGCAGCCCGGGACTAGCGGGAGGGGGGACGTTCTTC	CASSPGLAGGGTFF
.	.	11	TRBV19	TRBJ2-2	TGTGCCAGCAGGAACACCGGGGAGCTGTTTTTT	CASRNTGELFF
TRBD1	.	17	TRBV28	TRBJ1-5	TGTGCCAGCAGCGGCCGGACAGGGGGGTTCGAGGATCAGCCCCAGCATTTT	CASSGRTGGFEDQPQHF
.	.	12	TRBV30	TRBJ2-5	TGTGCCTGGAATCGAGGGCAAGAGACCCAGTACTTC	CAWNRGQETQYF
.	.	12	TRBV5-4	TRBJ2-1	TGTGCCAGCAGCTCAGACTATTTCGGGCAGTTCTTC	CASSSDYFGQFF
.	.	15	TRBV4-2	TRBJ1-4	TGTGCCAGCAGCCAAGTGTCGGGAGCTAATGAAAAACTGTTTTTT	CASSQVSGANEKLFF
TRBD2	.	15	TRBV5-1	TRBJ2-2	TGCGCCAGCAGCTTCGGGAGGGCGGGCACCGGGGAGCTGTTTTTT	CASSFGRAGTGELFF
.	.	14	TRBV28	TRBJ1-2	TGTGCCAGCAGAGAGGGGACAATGAACTATGGCTACACCTTC	CASREGTMNYGYTF
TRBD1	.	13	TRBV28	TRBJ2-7	TGTGCCAGCAGTCGGACAGGCCCCCACGAGCAGTACTTC	CASSRTGPHEQYF
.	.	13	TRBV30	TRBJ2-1	TGTGCCTCGGGTCGGGACGCATACAATGAGCAGTTCTTC	CASGRDAYNEQFF
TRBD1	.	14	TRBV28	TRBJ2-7	TGTGCCAGCAGTGCAGACAGGGGGCTGTCCGAGCAGTACTTC	CASSADRGLSEQYF
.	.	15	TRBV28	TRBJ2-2	TGTGCCAGCAGTTTAACCCGGGGTGGAACCGGGGAGCTGTTTTTT	CASSLTRGGTGELFF
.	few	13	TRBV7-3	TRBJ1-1	TGTGCCAGCAGCTTAATGGCGAACACTGAAGCTTTCTTT	CASSLMANTEAFF
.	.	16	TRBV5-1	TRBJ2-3	TGCGCCAGCAGCCCTTCGTGGGGGAGAGGCACAGATACGCAGTATTTT	CASSPSWGRGTDTQYF
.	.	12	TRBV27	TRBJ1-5	TGTGCCAGCAGCCATAGCAATCAGCCCCAGCATTTT	CASSHSNQPQHF
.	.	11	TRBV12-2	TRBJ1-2	TGTGCAAGAACCCGATTCTATGGCTACACCTTC	CARTRFYGYTF
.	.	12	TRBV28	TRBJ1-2	TGTGCCAGCAGTGCCCTCTCCTATGGCTACACCTTC	CASSALSYGYTF
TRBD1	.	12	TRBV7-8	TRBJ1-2	TGTGCCAGCGGGACAGCCGACTATGGCTACACCTTC	CASGTADYGYTF
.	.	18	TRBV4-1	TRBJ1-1	TGCGCCAGCAGCTCACACCTGCGCGCGGGTGGAAAGAACACTGAAGCTTTCTTT	CASSSHLRAGGKNTEAFF
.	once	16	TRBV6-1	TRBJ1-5	TGTGCCAGCAGTGAAGCAAAGGTTTCGGGCAATCAGCCCCAGCATTTT	CASSEAKVSGNQPQHF
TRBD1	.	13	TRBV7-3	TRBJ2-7	TGTGCCAGCAGCCAAAGACAGGGGACCGAGCAGTACTTC	CASSQRQGTEQYF
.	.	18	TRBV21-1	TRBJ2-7	TGTGCCAGCAGCAATGATACCACGGAAGAATTCTTTGACTACGAGCAGTACTTC	CASSNDTTEEFFDYEQYF
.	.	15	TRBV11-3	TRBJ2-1	TGTGCCAGCAGCTACCGGGACGGTCTTTACAATGAGCAGTTCTTC	CASSYRDGLYNEQFF
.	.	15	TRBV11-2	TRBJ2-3	TGTGCCAGCAGCTCCCTGAGGGGGGCCACAGATACGCAGTATTTT	CASSSLRGATDTQYF
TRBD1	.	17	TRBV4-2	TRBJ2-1	TGTGCCAGCAGCCGAAGACATCGACAGGGGAAGTTCAATGAGCAGTTCTTC	CASSRRHRQGKFNEQFF
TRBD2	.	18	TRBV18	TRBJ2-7	TGTGCCAGCTCACCCGCGGTAGCGGGAGGGACCCATTACTACGAGCAGTACTTC	CASSPAVAGGTHYYEQYF
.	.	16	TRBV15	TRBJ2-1	TGTGCCACCAGCCTTGGGTTGACTAGCTCCTACAATGAGCAGTTCTTC	CATSLGLTSSYNEQFF
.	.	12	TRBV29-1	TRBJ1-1	TGCAGCGTCTCGGGGATGAACACTGAAGCTTTCTTT	CSVSGMNTEAFF
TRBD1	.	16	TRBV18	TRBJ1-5	TGTGCCAGCTCGCCCGGGACAGGGGGTCCCAATCAGCCCCAGCATTTT	CASSPGTGGPNQPQHF
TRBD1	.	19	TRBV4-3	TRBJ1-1	TGCGCCAGCAGCCCGTTACTAGGACAGGAGGCCTTTTGGAGCACTGAAGCTTTCTTT	CASSPLLGQEAFWSTEAFF
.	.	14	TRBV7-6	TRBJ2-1	TGTGCCAGCAGCCCTCTGGCGGGCGGCAATGAGCAGTTCTTC	CASSPLAGGNEQFF
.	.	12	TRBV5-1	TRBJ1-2	TGCGCCAGCAGTTTCGGTAACTATGGCTACACCTTC	CASSFGNYGYTF
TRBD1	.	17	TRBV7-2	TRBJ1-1	TGTGCCAGCAGCTTAGCGACCGGGACAGAGATGAACACTGAAGCTTTCTTT	CASSLATGTEMNTEAFF
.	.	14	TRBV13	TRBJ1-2	TGTGCCAGCAGCTTAGTCAGCCCTCAGTATGGCTACACCTTC	CASSLVSPQYGYTF
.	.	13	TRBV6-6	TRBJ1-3	TGTGCCAGCAAAGGGACACCTGGAAACACCATATATTTT	CASKGTPGNTIYF
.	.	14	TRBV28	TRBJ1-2	TGTGCCAGCAGTTTCGGGGCGGCTAACTATGGCTACACCTTC	CASSFGAANYGYTF
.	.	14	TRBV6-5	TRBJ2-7	TGTGCCAGCAGTTACGGTCTACTAGCCTACGAGCAGTACTTC	CASSYGLLAYEQYF